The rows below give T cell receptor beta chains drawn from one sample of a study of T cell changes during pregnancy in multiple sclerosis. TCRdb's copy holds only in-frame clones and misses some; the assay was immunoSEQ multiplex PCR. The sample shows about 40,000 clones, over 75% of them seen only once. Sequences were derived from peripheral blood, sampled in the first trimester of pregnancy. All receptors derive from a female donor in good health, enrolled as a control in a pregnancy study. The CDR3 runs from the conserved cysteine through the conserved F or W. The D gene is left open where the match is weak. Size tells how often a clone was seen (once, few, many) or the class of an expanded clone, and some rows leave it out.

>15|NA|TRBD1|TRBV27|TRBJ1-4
TGTGCCAGCAGTACTCGGGACAGAACTAATGAAAAACTGTTTTTT
CASSTRDRTNEKLFF
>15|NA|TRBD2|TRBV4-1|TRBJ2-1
TGCGCCAGCAGCCTAGGACTAGCGGGAGTGAGTGAGCAGTTCTTC
CASSLGLAGVSEQFF
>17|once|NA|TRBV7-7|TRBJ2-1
TGTGCTAGCAGCTTAGGCTCAGGGATCGGGTCCTACAATGAGCAGTTCTTC
CASSLGSGIGSYNEQFF
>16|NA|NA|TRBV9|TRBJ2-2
TGTGCCAGCAGCGGACCCTCGGGACTTCACACCGGGGAGCTGTTTTTT
CASSGPSGLHTGELFF
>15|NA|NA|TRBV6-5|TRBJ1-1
TGTGCCAGCAGTTTAAGGTCGGGTGCGAACACTGAAGCTTTCTTT
CASSLRSGANTEAFF
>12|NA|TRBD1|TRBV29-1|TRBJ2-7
TGCAGCGTTGGACAGGGGCGCGGCGAGCAGTACTTC
CSVGQGRGEQYF
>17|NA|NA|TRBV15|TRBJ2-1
TGTGCCACCAGCAGAGAGGGGGAAGCAGGGGGGTACAATGAGCAGTTCTTC
CATSREGEAGGYNEQFF
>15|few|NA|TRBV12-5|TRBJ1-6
TGTGCTAGTGGTTTGAGCCAAGCAGGCACCGCCTTCGTCCACTTT
CASGLSQAGTAFVHF
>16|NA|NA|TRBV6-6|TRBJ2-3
TGTGCCAGCAGTTATCTAGCAGTCCCCAACACAGATACGCAGTATTTT
CASSYLAVPNTDTQYF
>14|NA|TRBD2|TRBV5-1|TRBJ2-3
TGCGCCAGCAGCTTAGCGGGAGGAACAGATACGCAGTATTTT
CASSLAGGTDTQYF
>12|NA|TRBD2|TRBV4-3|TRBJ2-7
TGCGCCAGCAGCCTTGGGGCGGGAGCGCAGTACTTC
CASSLGAGAQYF
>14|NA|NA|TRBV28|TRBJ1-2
TGTGCCAGCAGTTTTCGACAGTACATGTTTGGCTACACCTTC
CASSFRQYMFGYTF
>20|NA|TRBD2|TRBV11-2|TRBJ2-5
TGTGCCAGCAGCTTAGAAGGGGGACTAGCGGTACCCCTGAGGATCGAGACCCAGTACTTC
CASSLEGGLAVPLRIETQYF
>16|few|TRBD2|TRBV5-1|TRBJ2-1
TGCGCCAGCAGTCACATACCCGGGACTAGCAAATCTGAGCAGTTCTTC
CASSHIPGTSKSEQFF
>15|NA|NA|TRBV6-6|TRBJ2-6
TGTGCCAGCAACTTACAGAGCTCTGGGGCCAACGTCCTGACTTTC
CASNLQSSGANVLTF
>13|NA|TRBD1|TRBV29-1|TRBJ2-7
TGCAGCGTTGAGACAGGGCAGACCTACGAGCAGTACTTC
CSVETGQTYEQYF
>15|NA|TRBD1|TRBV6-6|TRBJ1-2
TGTGCCAGCAGCCCCGAGCCGGGACAGGCCTATGGCTACACCTTC
CASSPEPGQAYGYTF
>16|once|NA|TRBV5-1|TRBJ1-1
TGCGCCAGCAGGCATGAAGACTTCGAGCGTAGCACTGAAGCTTTCTTT
CASRHEDFERSTEAFF
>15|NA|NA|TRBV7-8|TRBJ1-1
TGTGCCAGCAGCCCTAGTCGACAGCGGGGCACTGAAGCTTTCTTT
CASSPSRQRGTEAFF
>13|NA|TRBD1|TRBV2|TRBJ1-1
TGTGCCAGCAGCGAGGACAGGGGTACTGAAGCTTTCTTT
CASSEDRGTEAFF
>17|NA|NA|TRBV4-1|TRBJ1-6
TGCGCCAGCAGCCAAGATTCGTCACAGAACTATAATTCACCCCTCCACTTT
CASSQDSSQNYNSPLHF
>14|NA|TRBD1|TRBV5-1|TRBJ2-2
TGCGCCAGCGCCGGGACAGTGAACACCGGGGAGCTGTTTTTT
CASAGTVNTGELFF
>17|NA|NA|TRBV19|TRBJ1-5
TGTGCCAGTATCGGTCACGGGGGGGCTTTGGCCGATCAGCCCCAGCATTTT
CASIGHGGALADQPQHF
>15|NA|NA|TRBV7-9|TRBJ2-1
TGTGCCAGCAGCCCCGATCCAGGTCCCTACAATGAGCAGTTCTTC
CASSPDPGPYNEQFF
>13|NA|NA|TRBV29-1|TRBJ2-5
TGCAGCGTTGAACCCAGGATGGTGGAGACCCAGTACTTC
CSVEPRMVETQYF
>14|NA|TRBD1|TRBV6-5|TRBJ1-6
TGTGCCAGCAGCCGGGACAGCTATAATTCACCCCTCCACTTT
CASSRDSYNSPLHF
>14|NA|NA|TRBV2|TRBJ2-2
TGTGCCAGCAGTGAAGTAACACCCACCGGGGAGCTGTTTTTT
CASSEVTPTGELFF
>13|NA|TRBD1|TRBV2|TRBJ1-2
TGTGCCAGCAGTGGGGGACAGGGGGATGGCTACACCTTC
CASSGGQGDGYTF
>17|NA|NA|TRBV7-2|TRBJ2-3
TGTGCCAGCAGCTTAGTGGCCTGGCAGGCACTCACAGATACGCAGTATTTT
CASSLVAWQALTDTQYF
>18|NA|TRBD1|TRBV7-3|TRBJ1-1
TGTGCCAGCAGCTTGCGACCGGGACAGGGATTTAGGAACACTGAAGCTTTCTTT
CASSLRPGQGFRNTEAFF
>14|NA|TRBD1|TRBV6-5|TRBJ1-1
TGTGCCAGCAGTACCAGGGGGCAGGACACTGAAGCTTTCTTT
CASSTRGQDTEAFF
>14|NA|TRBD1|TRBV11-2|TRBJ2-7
TGTGCCAGCAGCTTAGGGACAGGGTCAGGCGAGCAGTACTTC
CASSLGTGSGEQYF
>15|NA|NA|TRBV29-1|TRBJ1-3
TGCAGCGTTGGGGGGGGGCAAGGCTCTGGAAACACCATATATTTT
CSVGGGQGSGNTIYF
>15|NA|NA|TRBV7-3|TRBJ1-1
TGTGCCAGCAGCTTACCCCGGGTGAAGAACACTGAAGCTTTCTTT
CASSLPRVKNTEAFF
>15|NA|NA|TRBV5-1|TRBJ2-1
TGCGCCAGCAGCTTGGACCGCGGGATAGGGAATGAGCAGTTCTTC
CASSLDRGIGNEQFF
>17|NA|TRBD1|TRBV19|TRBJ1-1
TGTGCCAGTAGCCTTCGACAGGGTTGGTTGGTGAACACTGAAGCTTTCTTT
CASSLRQGWLVNTEAFF
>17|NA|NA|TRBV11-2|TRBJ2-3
TGTGCCAGCAGCTACCGAATGGAGAGAAGAATACCAGATACGCAGTATTTT
CASSYRMERRIPDTQYF
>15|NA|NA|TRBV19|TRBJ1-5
TGTGCCAGTAGAGCCAGGGACTATAGCAATCAGCCCCAGCATTTT
CASRARDYSNQPQHF